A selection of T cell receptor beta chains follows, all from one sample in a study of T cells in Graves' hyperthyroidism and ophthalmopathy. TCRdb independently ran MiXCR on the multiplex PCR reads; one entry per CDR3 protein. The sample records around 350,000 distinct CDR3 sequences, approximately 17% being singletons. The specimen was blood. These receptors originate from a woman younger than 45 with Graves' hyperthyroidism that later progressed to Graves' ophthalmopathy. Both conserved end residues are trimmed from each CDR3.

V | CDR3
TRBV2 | ASSGTRYNEQF
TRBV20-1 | SAYSGGRSYNEQF
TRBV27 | ASRLAGGQGYEQF
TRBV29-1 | SVEGGRMNTEAF
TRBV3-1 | ASSQEPEAYGYT
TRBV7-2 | ASSSGVWGVYEQY
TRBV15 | ATSRAKGQGSATEQY
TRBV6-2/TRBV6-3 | ASSSTTGGEQY
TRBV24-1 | ATSDRQNTGELF
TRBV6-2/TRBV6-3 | ASSLGLSSNQPQH
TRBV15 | ATRWSNSNQPQH
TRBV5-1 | ASSFLGGQPQH
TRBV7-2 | ASSFFGTGYNSPLH
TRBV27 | ASAQIGQTYEQY
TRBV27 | ASSSLGTGGRNTGELF
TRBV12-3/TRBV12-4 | ASTQTRTQLF
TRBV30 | AWDGVAGGNEKLF
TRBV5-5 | ASSLLQGDYEQY
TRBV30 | AWSSKGLAGARRSQPGEQY
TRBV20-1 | SAQPGKESGGFYEQF
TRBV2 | ASSEQGYGYT
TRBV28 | ASGTDTLNTEAF
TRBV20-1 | SARQFLLAGLNYEQY
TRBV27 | ASSYRDSYEQY
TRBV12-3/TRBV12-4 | ASSLGGSSSYEQY
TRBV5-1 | ASSNENTGELF
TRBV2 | ASSSGQGRFEQF
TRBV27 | ASSLIVRRPDAEAF
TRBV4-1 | ASSQLHGGLKNTEAF
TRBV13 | ASSSGTGAREQY
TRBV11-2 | ASSPGLAGHEQF
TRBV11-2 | ASSSYPVDYGYT
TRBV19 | ASKDYGAGRGDLISPQH
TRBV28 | ASSLSSRQGRTSGNTIY
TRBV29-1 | SVGMASYNEQF
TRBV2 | ASGGGNEQF
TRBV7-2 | ASSLEGQGASYNSPLH
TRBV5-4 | ASSLVQGSGGYT
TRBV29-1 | SVEGSSGNYNEQF
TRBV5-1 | ASSLGVRAPGNTIY
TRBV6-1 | ASSESLGSSTEAF
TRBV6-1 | ASRPARTASNTEAF
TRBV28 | ASRKGGYGNTIY
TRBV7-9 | ASSLAVQTAYEQF
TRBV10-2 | ASSPVFSGSGTDTQY
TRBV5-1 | ASSLGSWQGNEKLF
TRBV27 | ASGMGQGAEQF
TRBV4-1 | ASSHGTGNFQY
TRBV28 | ASTPTGGSEKLF
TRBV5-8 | ASSLWDRVAEAF
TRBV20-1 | SARDPAGYEQY
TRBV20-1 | SASARYTSGNTIY
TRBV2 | ASSEGLGGNEAF